This T cell receptor (beta chain) derives from a study of cytomegalovirus exposure and HLA in healthy donors. Study context: It was reported in a later analysis that the 120 or so validation repertoires used the same platform as the 666 first-cohort repertoires.

The donors were members of the approximately 130-subject validation cohort (separate from the 666-subject first cohort). Assay: immunoSEQ multiplex PCR; the TCRdb copy retains only in-frame clones and omits some. The sample records about 140,000 clones, approximately 84% being singletons. Concerning this clone itself: Its antigen is not identified.

Points from the study as a whole: Specificity for CMV antigens was confirmed in vitro for a few of the CMV-associated chains. In the approximately 130 validation repertoires, approximately 93% of cluster scores exceeded 0, per a later analysis.

Germline lookup yields CDR1 SGHTA and CDR2 FQGTGA. Germline trimming cut 4 bases from V and 6 bases from J; bases unmatched to any gene: 5. The CDR3 is 13 residues long. This chain joins TRBV7-3 and TRBJ1-2, with 7 bases matching TRBD1. The origin of this receptor is a man aged 25 to 45 in good health and CMV-seropositive. Sequencing was done on a sample of PBMCs. CDR3 loop: CASSYGTEDGYTF. Written as DNA, the CDR3 is TGTGCCAGCAGCTATGGGACAGAGGATGGCTACACCTTC. The full variable domain, rest sourced from reference TRBV7-3 and TRBJ1-2, is GAGVSQTPSNKVTEKGKYVELRCDPISGHTALYWYRQSLGQGPEFLIYFQGTGAADDSGLPNDRFFAVRPEGSVSTLKIQRTERGDSAVYLCASSYGTEDGYTFGSGTRLTVV.